Each of the 10 T cell receptor beta chains below was sequenced from the same sample in a study of shared clonotypes between healthy human individuals. Repertoires were generated with immunoSEQ multiplex PCR, while TCRdb's copy carries only in-frame clones and drops some. The sample lists over 1.5 million clones; 98% were seen once. Sample: naive CD4+ T cells sorted from blood. The subset was: CD45RA+ positively selected. The receptors were gathered from a man aged 25-45 years in good health.

This chain links TRBV18 with TRBJ1-2; 7 bases align to TRBD1. Trimming cost V 5 bases and J 8 bases; bases outside gene matches: 11. The CDR3 sequence is 14 residues long. Germline V gene data show CDR1 as KGHSH and CDR2 as LQKENI. This CDR3 is CASSSGTDNQGYTF. The CDR3 nucleotides are TGTGCCAGCTCATCAGGGACAGACAATCAGGGCTACACCTTC.

This clone appeared a single time. This chain's CDR3 is CASSRSGGSYNEQFF. CDR3 DNA sequence: TGTGCCAGCAGCCGGAGCGGGGGGTCCTACAATGAGCAGTTCTTC. V and J are TRBV2 and TRBJ2-1, with 9 bases lining up with TRBD2. Per the germline V gene, CDR1 is SNHLY and CDR2 is FYNNEI. The CDR3 sequence is 15 residues long. Losses at the gene ends were 6 bases for V and 1 base for J; bases not matched to a gene: 4.

V usage is TRBV7-2 and J usage is TRBJ2-4; no definite D call. With 5 bases removed from V and 0 bases from J, the gap between germline ends came to 14 bases. This CDR3 is built from 16 residues. The germline gives CDR1 SGHTA, CDR2 FQGNSA. The CDR3 loop reads CASSVDPAGAKNIQYF. For the CDR3, the DNA is TGTGCCAGCAGCGTAGACCCGGCAGGAGCCAAAAACATTCAGTACTTC.

V is TRBV28 and J is TRBJ1-5; D might be TRBD1 (5 bases). Germline V CDR1 and CDR2: MDHEN, SYDVKM. The CDR3 spans 12 residues. Trimming took 2 bases from V and 10 from J, leaving 9 bases between them. CDR3 loop: CASSLVGGPQHF. Here the CDR3 DNA reads TGTGCCAGCAGTTTAGTGGGGGGACCCCAGCATTTT.

This chain connects TRBV10-3 to TRBJ2-1; 7 bases fit TRBD2. V trimming: 10 bases; J trimming: 0 bases; junction bases outside the gene matches: 9. The CDR3 totals 15 residues. From germline, CDR1 is ENHRY and CDR2 SYGVKD. The CDR3 DNA follows: TGTGCCACCCACGATCCTAGCGGCTCCTACAATGAGCAGTTCTTC. It encodes CATHDPSGSYNEQFF.

The chain is built from TRBV5-4 and TRBJ2-1; TRBD2 agrees at 10 bases. Germline values: CDR1 SGHNT, CDR2 YYREEE (reference sequence). The CDR3 runs 15 residues. V lost 3 bases, J lost 6 bases, and 6 bases stayed unmatched. The CDR3 reads CASSSPSGSPNEQFF. The CDR3 nucleotides read TGTGCCAGCAGCTCCCCTAGCGGGAGTCCCAATGAGCAGTTCTTC.

The count of this clone is one. V and J are TRBV7-2 and TRBJ2-3, with D possibly TRBD2 on 6 matching bases. The germline V gene has CDR1 SGHTA and CDR2 FQGNSA. The V end was cut by 3 bases, the J end by 0 bases, with 13 bases between. CDR3 length: 16 residues. CDR3 in amino acids: CASSLGPAGSTDTQYF. DNA for the CDR3: TGTGCCAGCAGCTTGGGCCCTGCGGGGAGCACAGATACGCAGTATTTT.

The V gene is TRBV9, the J gene TRBJ2-4; D is undetermined. V was cut by 0 bases and J by 0 bases, with 7 bases left in between. Germline values: CDR1 SGDLS, CDR2 YYNGEE. The CDR3 consists of 15 residues. The CDR3, as DNA: TGTGCCAGCAGCGTAGAGGCCCTAGCCAAAAACATTCAGTACTTC. Protein sequence: CASSVEALAKNIQYF.

This sequence joins TRBV28 and TRBJ1-2, with 8 bases that match TRBD1. V lost 8 bases, J lost 5 bases, and 7 bases stayed unmatched. Germline CDR1 MDHEN, CDR2 SYDVKM. The length of the CDR3 is 13 residues. The CDR3 nucleotides read TGTGCCAGCCGGACAGGGAATCTATATGGCTACACCTTC. Protein sequence: CASRTGNLYGYTF.

This sequence joins TRBV19 and TRBJ1-2; 8 nucleotides agree with TRBD1. Losses at the gene ends were 3 bases for V and 7 bases for J; bases not matched to a gene: 7. The CDR3 totals 14 residues. Looked up from germline, CDR1 is LNHDA and CDR2 is SQIVND (reference sequence). CDR3 coding DNA: TGTGCCAGTAGTATCCTAGGACAGGGCTCTGGCTACACCTTC. As protein: CASSILGQGSGYTF.